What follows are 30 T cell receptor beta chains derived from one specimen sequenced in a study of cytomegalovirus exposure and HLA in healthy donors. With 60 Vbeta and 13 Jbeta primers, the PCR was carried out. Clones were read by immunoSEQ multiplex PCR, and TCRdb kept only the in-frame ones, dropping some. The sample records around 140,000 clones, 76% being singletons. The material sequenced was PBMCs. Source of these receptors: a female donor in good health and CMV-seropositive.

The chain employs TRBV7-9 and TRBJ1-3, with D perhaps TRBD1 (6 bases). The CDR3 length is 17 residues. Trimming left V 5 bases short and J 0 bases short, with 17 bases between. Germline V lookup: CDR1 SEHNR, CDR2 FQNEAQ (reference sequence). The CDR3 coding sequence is TGTGCCAGCAGCCCCGGGGGGGGCCGTTACTCTGGAAACACCATATATTTT. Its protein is CASSPGGGRYSGNTIYF.

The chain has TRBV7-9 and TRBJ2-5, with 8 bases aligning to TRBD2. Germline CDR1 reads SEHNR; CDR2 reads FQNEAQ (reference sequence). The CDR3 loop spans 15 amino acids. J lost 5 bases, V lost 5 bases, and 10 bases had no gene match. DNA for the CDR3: TGTGCCAGCAGCCCCGTTTCGGGGGGGCATGAGACCCAGTACTTC. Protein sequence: CASSPVSGGHETQYF.

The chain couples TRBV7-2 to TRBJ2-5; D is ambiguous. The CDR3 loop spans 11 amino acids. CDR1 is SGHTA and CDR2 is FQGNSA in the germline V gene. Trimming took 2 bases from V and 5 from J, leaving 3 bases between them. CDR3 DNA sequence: TGTGCCAGCAGCTTACAGGAGACCCAGTACTTC. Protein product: CASSLQETQYF.

The DNA of the CDR3 is TGTGCCAGCTCGGGAAACACCATATATTTT. Translated: CASSGNTIYF. V and J are TRBV6-6 and TRBJ1-3; no firm D call. Germline values: CDR1 MNHNY, CDR2 SVGAGI (reference sequence). Trimming pared 8 bases from V and 4 bases from J, leaving 3 bases between. The CDR3 runs 10 residues.

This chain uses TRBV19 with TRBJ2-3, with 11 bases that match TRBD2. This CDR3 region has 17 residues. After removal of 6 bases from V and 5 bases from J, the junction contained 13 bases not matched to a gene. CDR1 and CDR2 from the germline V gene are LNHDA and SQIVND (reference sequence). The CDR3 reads CASSIRGTSGPRDTQYF. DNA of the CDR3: TGTGCCAGTAGCATTCGCGGGACTAGCGGACCCAGAGATACGCAGTATTTT.

The CDR3 is CASSVTGGDGYTF. Here the CDR3 DNA reads TGCGCCAGCAGCGTTACAGGGGGCGATGGCTACACCTTC. V and J are TRBV5-1 and TRBJ1-2; TRBD1 agrees at 9 bases. CDR1 and CDR2 from the germline V gene are SGHRS and YFSETQ. V shed 4 bases and J 6 bases; nucleotides not matched to a gene: 4. This CDR3 has 13 residues.

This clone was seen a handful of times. CDR3 DNA sequence: TGTGCCAGCAGCTTGTGGTTGAGGACACACCCTTCACCCCTCCACTTT. This encodes CASSLWLRTHPSPLHF. V gene TRBV5-6 combines with J gene TRBJ1-6; tentative D call: TRBD1 (5 bases). The CDR3 is 16 residues long. V dropped 1 base and J dropped 9 bases, with 17 bases sitting between them. Germline V gene data show CDR1 as SGHDT and CDR2 as YYEEEE.

The CDR3, as DNA: TGCGCCAGCAGCCGCTTCCCCGGGACAGAAGATATAGATACGCAGTATTTT. Translation: CASSRFPGTEDIDTQYF. V gene TRBV5-1 combines with J gene TRBJ2-3; TRBD1 matches at 7 bases. J lost 5 bases, V lost 4 bases, and 16 bases had no gene match. Germline CDR1 and CDR2: SGHRS and YFSETQ. CDR3 length: 17 amino acids.

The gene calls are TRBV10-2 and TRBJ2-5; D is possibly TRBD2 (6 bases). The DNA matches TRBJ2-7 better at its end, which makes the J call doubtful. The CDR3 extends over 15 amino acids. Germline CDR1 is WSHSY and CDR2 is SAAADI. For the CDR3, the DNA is TGCGCCAGCAGTGACGGGACTTTTAGCCCCTACGAGCAGTACTTC. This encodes CASSDGTFSPYEQYF.

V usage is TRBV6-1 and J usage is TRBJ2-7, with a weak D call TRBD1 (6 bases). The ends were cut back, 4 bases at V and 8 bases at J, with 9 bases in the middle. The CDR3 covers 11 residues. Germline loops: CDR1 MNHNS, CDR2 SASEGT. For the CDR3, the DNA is TGTGCCAGCAGTGCTTGGGGGCAGCAGTACTTC. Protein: CASSAWGQQYF.

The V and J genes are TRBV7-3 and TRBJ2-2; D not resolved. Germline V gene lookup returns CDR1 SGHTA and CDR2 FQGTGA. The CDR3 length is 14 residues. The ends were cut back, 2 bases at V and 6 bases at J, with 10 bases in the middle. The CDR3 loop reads CASSLWLGAGELFF. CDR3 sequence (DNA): TGTGCCAGCAGCTTATGGTTGGGCGCCGGGGAGCTGTTTTTT.

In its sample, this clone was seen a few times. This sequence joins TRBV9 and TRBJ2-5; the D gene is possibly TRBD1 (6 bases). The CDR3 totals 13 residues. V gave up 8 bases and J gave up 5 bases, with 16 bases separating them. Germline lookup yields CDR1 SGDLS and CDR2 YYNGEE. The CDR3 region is CARWRRGFETQYF. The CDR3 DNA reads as TGTGCCAGATGGAGAAGGGGGTTTGAGACCCAGTACTTC.

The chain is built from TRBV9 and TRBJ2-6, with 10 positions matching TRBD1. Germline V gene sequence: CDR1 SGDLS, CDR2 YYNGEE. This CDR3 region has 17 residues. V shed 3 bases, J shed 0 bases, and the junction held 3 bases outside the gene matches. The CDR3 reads CASSARDRGSGANVLTF. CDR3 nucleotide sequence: TGTGCCAGCAGCGCCAGGGACAGGGGCTCTGGGGCCAACGTCCTGACTTTC.

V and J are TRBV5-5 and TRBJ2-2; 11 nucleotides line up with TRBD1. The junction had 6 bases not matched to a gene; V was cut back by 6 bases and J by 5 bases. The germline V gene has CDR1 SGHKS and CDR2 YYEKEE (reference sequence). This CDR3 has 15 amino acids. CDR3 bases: TGTGCCAGCACCGGACAGGGGGCCTGGACCGGGGAGCTGTTTTTT. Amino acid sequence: CASTGQGAWTGELFF.

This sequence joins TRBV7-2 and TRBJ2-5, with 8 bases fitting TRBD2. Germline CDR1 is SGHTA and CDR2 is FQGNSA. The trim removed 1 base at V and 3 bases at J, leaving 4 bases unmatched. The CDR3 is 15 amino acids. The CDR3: CASSLVAGGKETQYF. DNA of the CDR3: TGTGCCAGCAGCTTAGTTGCGGGAGGTAAAGAGACCCAGTACTTC.

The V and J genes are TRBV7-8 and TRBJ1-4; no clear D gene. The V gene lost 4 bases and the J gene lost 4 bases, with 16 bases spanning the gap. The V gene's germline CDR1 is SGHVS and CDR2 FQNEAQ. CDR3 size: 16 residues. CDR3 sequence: CASSSGSRTFNEKLFF. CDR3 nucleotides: TGTGCCAGCAGCTCGGGATCCCGTACGTTTAATGAAAAACTGTTTTTT.

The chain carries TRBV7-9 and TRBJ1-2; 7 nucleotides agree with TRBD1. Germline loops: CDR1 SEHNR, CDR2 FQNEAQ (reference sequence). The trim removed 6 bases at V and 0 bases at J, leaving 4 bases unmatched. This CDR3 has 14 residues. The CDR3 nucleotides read TGTGCCAGCAGGGCGACAGGGTCTAACTATGGCTACACCTTC. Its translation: CASRATGSNYGYTF.

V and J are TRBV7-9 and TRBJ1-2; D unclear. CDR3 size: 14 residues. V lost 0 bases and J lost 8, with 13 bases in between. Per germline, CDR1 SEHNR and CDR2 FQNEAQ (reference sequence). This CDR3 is CASSLAPGPVGYTF. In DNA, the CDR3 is TGTGCCAGCAGCTTAGCGCCGGGTCCAGTCGGCTACACCTTC.

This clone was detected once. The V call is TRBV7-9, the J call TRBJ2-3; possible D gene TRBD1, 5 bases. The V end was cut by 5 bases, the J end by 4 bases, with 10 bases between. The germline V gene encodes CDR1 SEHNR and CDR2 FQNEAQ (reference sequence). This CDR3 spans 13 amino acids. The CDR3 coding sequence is TGTGCCAGCAGCCCTCAGGGTCCAGATACGCAGTATTTT. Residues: CASSPQGPDTQYF.

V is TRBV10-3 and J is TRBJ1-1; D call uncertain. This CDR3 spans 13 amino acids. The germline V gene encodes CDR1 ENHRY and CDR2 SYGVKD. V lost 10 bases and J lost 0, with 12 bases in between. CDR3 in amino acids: CASKSDMNTEAFF. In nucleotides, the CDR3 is TGTGCCAGCAAGTCAGACATGAACACTGAAGCTTTCTTT.

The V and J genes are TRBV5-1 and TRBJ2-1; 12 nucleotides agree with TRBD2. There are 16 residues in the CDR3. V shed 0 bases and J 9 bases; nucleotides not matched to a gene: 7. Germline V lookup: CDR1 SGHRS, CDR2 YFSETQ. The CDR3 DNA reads TGCGCCAGCAGCTTGGTAGGACTAGCGGGGACGATTGAGCAGTTCTTC. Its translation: CASSLVGLAGTIEQFF.

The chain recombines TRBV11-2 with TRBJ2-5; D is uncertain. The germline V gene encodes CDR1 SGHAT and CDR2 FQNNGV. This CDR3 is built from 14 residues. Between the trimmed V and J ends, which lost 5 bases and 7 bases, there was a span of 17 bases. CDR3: CASSPLAESGTQYF. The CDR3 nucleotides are TGTGCCAGCAGCCCACTCGCGGAAAGTGGGACCCAGTACTTC.

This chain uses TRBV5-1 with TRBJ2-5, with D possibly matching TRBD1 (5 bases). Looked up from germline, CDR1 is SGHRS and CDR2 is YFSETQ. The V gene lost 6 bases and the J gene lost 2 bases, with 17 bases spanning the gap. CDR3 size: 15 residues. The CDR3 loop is CASIPGASIQETQYF. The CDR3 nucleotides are TGCGCCAGCATTCCTGGGGCCAGTATACAAGAGACCCAGTACTTC. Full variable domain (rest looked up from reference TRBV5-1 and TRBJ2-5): KAGVTQTPRYLIKTRGQQVTLSCSPISGHRSVSWYQQTPGQGLQFLFEYFSETQRNKGNFPGRFSGRQFSNSRSEMNVSTLELGDSALYLCASIPGASIQETQYFGPGTRLLVL.

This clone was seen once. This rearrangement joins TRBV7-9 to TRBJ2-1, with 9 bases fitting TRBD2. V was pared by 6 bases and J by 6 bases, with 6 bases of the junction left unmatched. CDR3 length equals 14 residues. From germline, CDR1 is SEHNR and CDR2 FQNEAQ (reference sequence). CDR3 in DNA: TGTGCCAGCAGGCAAGCGGGAGGAGGCAATGAGCAGTTCTTC. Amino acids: CASRQAGGGNEQFF.

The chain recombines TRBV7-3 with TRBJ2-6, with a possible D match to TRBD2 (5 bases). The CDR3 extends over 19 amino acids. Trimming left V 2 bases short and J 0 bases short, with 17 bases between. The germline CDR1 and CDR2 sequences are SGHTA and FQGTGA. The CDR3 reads CASSLRGPGRNSGANVLTF. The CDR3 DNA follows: TGTGCCAGCAGCTTACGGGGTCCAGGACGGAACTCTGGGGCCAACGTCCTGACTTTC.

CDR3 nucleotide sequence: TGTGCCAGCAGTTTAGTTTCCAGGGGCGGCTACACCTTC. This codes for CASSLVSRGGYTF. V is TRBV28 and J is TRBJ1-2; a possible D gene is TRBD1 (6 bases). The germline V and J ends were trimmed by 2 bases and 8 bases, with 12 bases remaining between them. The CDR3 contains 13 residues. The germline V gene encodes CDR1 MDHEN and CDR2 SYDVKM.

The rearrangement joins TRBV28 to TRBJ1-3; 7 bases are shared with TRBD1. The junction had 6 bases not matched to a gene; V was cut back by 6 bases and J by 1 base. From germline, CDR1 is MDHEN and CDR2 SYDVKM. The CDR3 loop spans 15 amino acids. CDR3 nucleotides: TGTGCCAGCAGCCAAATCAGGGGGTCTGGAAACACCATATATTTT. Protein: CASSQIRGSGNTIYF.

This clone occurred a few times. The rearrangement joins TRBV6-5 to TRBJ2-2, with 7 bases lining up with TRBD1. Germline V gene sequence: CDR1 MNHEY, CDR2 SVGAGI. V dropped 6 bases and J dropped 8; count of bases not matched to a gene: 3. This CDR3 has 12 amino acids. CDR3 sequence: CASRTGLGELFF. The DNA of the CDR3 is TGTGCCAGCAGGACAGGGTTGGGGGAGCTGTTTTTT.

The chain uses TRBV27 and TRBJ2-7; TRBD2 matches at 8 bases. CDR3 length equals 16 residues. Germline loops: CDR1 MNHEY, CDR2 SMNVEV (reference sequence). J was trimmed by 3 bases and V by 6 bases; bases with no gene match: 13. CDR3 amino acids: CASRSSPAGAYYEQYF. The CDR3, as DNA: TGTGCCAGCAGGAGCTCTCCAGCGGGGGCATACTACGAGCAGTACTTC.

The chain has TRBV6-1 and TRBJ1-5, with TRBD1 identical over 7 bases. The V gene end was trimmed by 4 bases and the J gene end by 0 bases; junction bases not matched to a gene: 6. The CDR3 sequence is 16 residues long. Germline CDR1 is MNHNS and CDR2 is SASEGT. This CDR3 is CASSGGTAHSNQPQHF. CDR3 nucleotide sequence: TGTGCCAGCAGTGGGGGGACAGCCCATAGCAATCAGCCCCAGCATTTT.